These T cell receptor beta chains were read from a single sample in a study of blood T cells in healthy people across ages. TCRdb processed the 5' RACE reads anew with MiXCR; each CDR3 protein has one entry. The data contain about 640,000 distinct CDR3 sequences, roughly three fifths of them singletons. The sequenced material came from blood. The receptors originated from a man aged 55 to 70 in good health. Both conserved end residues are part of each CDR3. The order of the fields is J gene, D gene, V gene, clone size, CDR3 DNA, CDR3 protein. D genes are given only for firm matches. Only some rows state a clone size, as once, few, many or a class for expanded clones.

j_call: TRBJ2-3
d_call: NA
v_call: TRBV4-2
clone_size: NA
cdr3_nt: TGTGCCAGCTCTGATACAAGCACAGATACGCAGTATTTT
cdr3_aa: CASSDTSTDTQYF

j_call: TRBJ2-4
d_call: NA
v_call: TRBV28
clone_size: NA
cdr3_nt: TGTGCCAGCAAGGGGGAAGCCAAAAACATTCAGTACTTC
cdr3_aa: CASKGEAKNIQYF

j_call: TRBJ2-5
d_call: TRBD2
v_call: TRBV5-4
clone_size: NA
cdr3_nt: TGTGCCAGCAGCACTGGGACTAGCGGGGGTTTGGAGACCCAGTACTTC
cdr3_aa: CASSTGTSGGLETQYF

j_call: TRBJ2-5
d_call: NA
v_call: TRBV2
clone_size: NA
cdr3_nt: TGTGCCAGCAATTCGAGGGGCCCCGAGGAGACCCAGTACTTC
cdr3_aa: CASNSRGPEETQYF

j_call: TRBJ2-4
d_call: NA
v_call: TRBV7-9
clone_size: NA
cdr3_nt: TGTGCCAGCAGACCCAGCGGCCAAGAGAACATTCAGTACTTC
cdr3_aa: CASRPSGQENIQYF

j_call: TRBJ1-4
d_call: NA
v_call: TRBV6-5
clone_size: NA
cdr3_nt: TGTGCCAGCAGTTACTCGACGGGTGCGGGTGGGGAAAAACTGTTTTTT
cdr3_aa: CASSYSTGAGGEKLFF

j_call: TRBJ2-1
d_call: TRBD1
v_call: TRBV29-1
clone_size: few
cdr3_nt: TGCAGCGTTGAACTCCAGGGGGCTATCGATGAGCAGTTCTTC
cdr3_aa: CSVELQGAIDEQFF

j_call: TRBJ2-5
d_call: NA
v_call: TRBV10-3
clone_size: NA
cdr3_nt: TGTGCCACCCAAATGGGATTCCAAGAGACCCAGTACTTC
cdr3_aa: CATQMGFQETQYF

j_call: TRBJ2-3
d_call: NA
v_call: TRBV12-3/TRBV12-4
clone_size: NA
cdr3_nt: TGTGCCAGCAGTTTATGGCAGGACACAGATACGCAGTATTTT
cdr3_aa: CASSLWQDTDTQYF

j_call: TRBJ1-2
d_call: NA
v_call: TRBV7-2
clone_size: NA
cdr3_nt: TGTGCCAGCAGCTCAATGAACGGGGTTGGCTACACCTTC
cdr3_aa: CASSSMNGVGYTF

j_call: TRBJ1-5
d_call: NA
v_call: TRBV5-1
clone_size: few
cdr3_nt: TGCGCCAGCAGACCGACAGCCAGCAGCAATCAGCCCCAGCATTTT
cdr3_aa: CASRPTASSNQPQHF

j_call: TRBJ2-2
d_call: TRBD1
v_call: TRBV20-1
clone_size: NA
cdr3_nt: TGCAGTGCTAGGGGGACAGGGACTGAGCTGTTTTTT
cdr3_aa: CSARGTGTELFF

j_call: TRBJ2-5
d_call: TRBD2
v_call: TRBV6-2/TRBV6-3
clone_size: NA
cdr3_nt: TGTGCCAGTACGGGAGGGGTCACCTACAATGAGCAGTACTTC
cdr3_aa: CASTGGVTYNEQYF

j_call: TRBJ2-5
d_call: TRBD1
v_call: TRBV29-1
clone_size: few
cdr3_nt: TGCAGCGTTATCAAAACCGGGACAGGGGTCCGGGAGACCCAGTACTTC
cdr3_aa: CSVIKTGTGVRETQYF

j_call: TRBJ1-2
d_call: NA
v_call: TRBV29-1
clone_size: NA
cdr3_nt: TGCAGCGTTGAGGGAACGGTGGATTCTAACTATGGCTACACCTTC
cdr3_aa: CSVEGTVDSNYGYTF

j_call: TRBJ2-1
d_call: NA
v_call: TRBV13
clone_size: few
cdr3_nt: TGTGCCAGCAGCCCCTGGGGGACCTACAATGAGCAGTTCTTC
cdr3_aa: CASSPWGTYNEQFF

j_call: TRBJ2-6
d_call: TRBD1
v_call: TRBV10-3
clone_size: many
cdr3_nt: TGTGCCATCAGTGGGCGGACAGGGGGTGCAATCTCTGGGGCCAACGTCCTGACTTTC
cdr3_aa: CAISGRTGGAISGANVLTF

j_call: TRBJ2-5
d_call: NA
v_call: TRBV15
clone_size: NA
cdr3_nt: TGTGCCACCAGCAGAGCGTTGTTGGAGACCCAGTACTTC
cdr3_aa: CATSRALLETQYF

j_call: TRBJ2-7
d_call: TRBD1
v_call: TRBV9
clone_size: NA
cdr3_nt: TGTGCCAGCAGCGTAGGAGGGGGCGTTTCGTCCCACGAGCAGTACTTC
cdr3_aa: CASSVGGGVSSHEQYF

j_call: TRBJ1-6
d_call: NA
v_call: TRBV25-1
clone_size: NA
cdr3_nt: TGTGCCAGCAGTTCCCGGGGGCCCTCACCCCTCCACTTT
cdr3_aa: CASSSRGPSPLHF